These 25 T cell receptor beta chains came from one sample sequenced in a study of cytomegalovirus exposure and HLA in healthy donors. Assay: immunoSEQ multiplex PCR; the TCRdb copy retains only in-frame clones and omits some. The data hold roughly 70,000 clones, with just over 95% observed a single time. The sequencing input was PBMCs. Receptors originate from a woman under 30 in good health and CMV-seropositive.

J is TRBJ2-3 and V is TRBV7-9, with TRBD1 identical over 7 bases. Germline V gene sequence: CDR1 SEHNR, CDR2 FQNEAQ (reference sequence). The CDR3 loop spans 17 amino acids. V gave up 2 bases and J gave up 5 bases; unmatched junction bases: 13. CDR3 DNA: TGTGCCAGCAGCTTACCCGACAGGGCGAGGGGGTTAGATACGCAGTATTTT. Translated: CASSLPDRARGLDTQYF.

V and J are TRBV29-1 and TRBJ1-1, with unresolved D. The CDR3 covers 11 residues. Germline CDR1 SQVTM, CDR2 ANQGSEA. Trimming cost V 5 bases and J 5 bases, with 9 bases left between them. The CDR3 reads CSVIDGTEAFF. In nucleotides, the CDR3 is TGCAGCGTTATAGACGGGACTGAAGCTTTCTTT.

The J gene is TRBJ1-2, the V gene TRBV28; no reliable D call. V was trimmed by 3 bases and J by 7 bases, leaving 9 bases between them. Germline V gene data show CDR1 as MDHEN and CDR2 as SYDVKM. The CDR3 extends over 12 amino acids. The CDR3 sequence is CASSFPGSGYTF. In DNA, the CDR3 is TGTGCCAGCAGTTTCCCCGGGAGTGGCTACACCTTC.

The V and J genes are TRBV5-1 and TRBJ2-7, with 8 bases fitting TRBD1. The ends lost 8 bases at V and 0 bases at J; junction bases unmatched: 4. The CDR3 consists of 13 residues. Germline-derived CDR1 and CDR2 are SGHRS and YFSETQ. The CDR3 nucleotides read TGCGCCAGTACAGGGGGAAGCTCCTACGAGCAGTACTTC. It is translated as CASTGGSSYEQYF. The whole variable domain, filled in from reference TRBV5-1 and TRBJ2-7, reads KAGVTQTPRYLIKTRGQQVTLSCSPISGHRSVSWYQQTPGQGLQFLFEYFSETQRNKGNFPGRFSGRQFSNSRSEMNVSTLELGDSALYLCASTGGSSYEQYFGPGTRLTVT.

The V call is TRBV19, the J call TRBJ2-7; possibly TRBD1 for D (5 bases). In germline, CDR1 is LNHDA, CDR2 SQIVND (reference sequence). This CDR3 has 15 amino acids. V was pared by 0 bases and J by 3 bases, with 12 bases between. The CDR3, as DNA: TGTGCCAGTAGTATAGATCTTGGGCAGGGCTACGAGCAGTACTTC. Protein sequence: CASSIDLGQGYEQYF. Combining the CDR3 with reference TRBV19 and TRBJ2-7 gives the whole variable domain DGGITQSPKYLFRKEGQNVTLSCEQNLNHDAMYWYRQDPGQGLRLIYYSQIVNDFQKGDIAEGYSVSREKKESFPLTVTSAQKNPTAFYLCASSIDLGQGYEQYFGPGTRLTVT.

Here the CDR3 DNA reads TGTGCCAGTAGTATAGGAGGGGGAGACTACACCTTC. Protein: CASSIGGGDYTF. The V and J genes are TRBV19 and TRBJ1-2, with TRBD1 as a possible D gene (6 bases). Germline CDR1 and CDR2: LNHDA and SQIVND (reference sequence). Trimming stripped 1 base from V and 10 bases from J, with 10 bases between. There are 12 residues in the CDR3.

This rearrangement joins TRBV28 to TRBJ2-6; 8 bases match TRBD1. CDR3 size: 18 residues. Per germline, CDR1 MDHEN and CDR2 SYDVKM. With 2 bases clipped from V and 0 bases from J, the junction kept 6 bases outside the gene matches. Here the CDR3 DNA reads TGTGCCAGCAGTTTAGGTGGACAGGGAATCTCTGGGGCCAACGTCCTGACTTTC. It yields the protein CASSLGGQGISGANVLTF.

The chain joins TRBV4-2 to TRBJ2-6; 8 nucleotides line up with TRBD1. Germline V gene lookup returns CDR1 LGHNA and CDR2 YNFKEQ. The CDR3 length is 15 residues. J lost 2 bases, V lost 5 bases, and 2 bases had no gene match. Here the CDR3 reads CASSSGQAGANVLTF. The CDR3, as DNA: TGTGCCAGCAGCTCGGGACAGGCTGGGGCCAACGTCCTGACTTTC.

The chain carries TRBV27 and TRBJ2-3; 9 positions match TRBD2. Trimming at V came to 6 bases and at J to 6 bases, leaving 7 bases not matched to a gene. Germline V gene sequence: CDR1 MNHEY, CDR2 SMNVEV (reference sequence). This CDR3 region has 14 residues. The CDR3 DNA is TGTGCCAGCAGCTTAGCGGGAGCCGGGGATACGCAGTATTTT. Its protein is CASSLAGAGDTQYF.

V is TRBV11-2 and J is TRBJ2-2; TRBD2 matches 10 bases. The ends lost 5 bases at V and 5 bases at J; junction bases unmatched: 8. Germline V gives CDR1 SGHAT, CDR2 FQNNGV. The length of the CDR3 is 16 residues. This CDR3 reads CASSPLAGEVTGELFF. CDR3 sequence (DNA): TGTGCCAGCAGCCCCCTAGCGGGAGAGGTGACCGGGGAGCTGTTTTTT.

The genes are TRBV10-3 and TRBJ2-3; 8 nucleotides agree with TRBD2. Germline CDR1 reads ENHRY; CDR2 reads SYGVKD. The CDR3 spans 17 residues. Trimming at V came to 2 bases and at J to 2 bases, leaving 9 bases not matched to a gene. As DNA, the CDR3 is TGTGCCATCAGTGAGACACTGACTAGCGATGTCACAGATACGCAGTATTTT. This translates into CAISETLTSDVTDTQYF.

The gene calls are TRBV29-1 and TRBJ2-3; maybe TRBD1 (6 bases). V shed 8 bases and J shed 0 bases, with 12 bases lying between them. The CDR3 contains 13 residues. Per the germline V gene, CDR1 is SQVTM and CDR2 is ANQGSEA. CDR3 loop: CSSTGLSTDTQYF. The CDR3, as DNA: TGCAGCTCCACAGGGTTGAGCACAGATACGCAGTATTTT.

The chain couples TRBV7-8 to TRBJ2-1; 7 positions agree with TRBD1. Germline loops: CDR1 SGHVS, CDR2 FQNEAQ. This CDR3 comprises 15 residues. V lost 5 bases to trimming and J lost 5 bases; unmatched junction nucleotides: 9. CDR3: CASSQDRIWNNEQFF. In DNA, the CDR3 is TGTGCCAGCAGCCAGGACAGGATATGGAACAATGAGCAGTTCTTC. Full variable domain (rest looked up from reference TRBV7-8 and TRBJ2-1): GAGVSQSPRYKVAKRGQDVALRCDPISGHVSLFWYQQALGQGPEFLTYFQNEAQLDKSGLPSDRFFAERPEGSVSTLKIQRTQQEDSAVYLCASSQDRIWNNEQFFGPGTRLTVL.

The chain recombines TRBV28 with TRBJ1-2, with 9 bases matching TRBD1. V shed 4 bases and J 8 bases; nucleotides not matched to a gene: 5. CDR3 length: 13 residues. Germline CDR1 and CDR2: MDHEN and SYDVKM. The CDR3: CASSYRDRDGYTF. In DNA, the CDR3 is TGTGCCAGCAGTTACCGGGACAGGGACGGCTACACCTTC.

This rearrangement joins TRBV20-1 to TRBJ1-2, with D perhaps matching TRBD1 (6 bases). The CDR3 spans 10 residues. Trimming cost V 5 bases and J 8 bases, with 9 bases left between them. Germline V gene data show CDR1 as DFQATT and CDR2 as SNEGSKA (reference sequence). This CDR3 is CSALRGGYTF. The CDR3 DNA follows: TGCAGTGCTCTCAGGGGAGGCTACACCTTC.

The gene calls are TRBV7-2 and TRBJ1-3, with TRBD1 as a possible D gene (6 bases). Trimming cost V 3 bases and J 8 bases, with 17 bases left between them. Germline assignment: CDR1 SGHTA and CDR2 FQGNSA. This CDR3 is 15 amino acids long. DNA of the CDR3: TGTGCCAGCAGCTTGACAGGTGACCGGAGCGACACCATATATTTT. Encoded protein: CASSLTGDRSDTIYF.

This sequence joins TRBV5-1 and TRBJ1-5; TRBD1 might be the D (6 bases). The CDR3 runs to 13 residues. CDR1 is SGHRS and CDR2 is YFSETQ in the germline V gene. V gave up 2 bases and J gave up 4 bases, with 7 bases separating them. The CDR3 DNA sequence: TGCGCCAGCAGCTTCGACAGGAATCAGCCCCAGCATTTT. This gives the protein CASSFDRNQPQHF. The full variable domain, with the rest looked up from reference TRBV5-1 and TRBJ1-5, is KAGVTQTPRYLIKTRGQQVTLSCSPISGHRSVSWYQQTPGQGLQFLFEYFSETQRNKGNFPGRFSGRQFSNSRSEMNVSTLELGDSALYLCASSFDRNQPQHFGDGTRLSIL.

The rearrangement uses TRBV28 and TRBJ2-7; 7 nucleotides align to TRBD1. CDR1 and CDR2 from the germline V gene are MDHEN and SYDVKM. V gave up 4 bases and J gave up 5 bases; unmatched junction bases: 8. CDR3 length equals 14 residues. Written as DNA, the CDR3 is TGTGCCAGCAGTTCGTACGACAGGGCCCACGAGCAGTACTTC. This codes for CASSSYDRAHEQYF.

This clone was counted once. The V gene is TRBV7-9, the J gene TRBJ2-2; the match to TRBD1 covers 8 bases. Germline CDR1 reads SEHNR; CDR2 reads FQNEAQ (reference sequence). J lost 2 bases, V lost 4 bases, and 12 bases had no gene match. The CDR3 extends over 18 amino acids. The CDR3 loop is CASSSIQGVQINTGELFF. The CDR3 DNA reads TGTGCCAGCAGCTCAATACAGGGGGTTCAAATTAACACCGGGGAGCTGTTTTTT.

The chain couples TRBV5-4 to TRBJ2-5, with TRBD2 matching 11 bases. Germline-derived CDR1 and CDR2 are SGHNT and YYREEE (reference sequence). Trimming cost V 4 bases and J 4 bases; bases outside gene matches: 9. The CDR3 length is 16 residues. CDR3 region: CASSRFSLAGGETQYF. Here the CDR3 DNA reads TGTGCCAGCAGCAGGTTTAGCCTAGCGGGAGGAGAGACCCAGTACTTC.

This chain joins TRBV7-3 and TRBJ2-1; 8 bases agree with TRBD2. The V and J ends lost 5 bases and 6 bases, in that order; junction bases with no gene match: 6. From germline, CDR1 is SGHTA and CDR2 FQGTGA. The CDR3 has 14 residues. The CDR3 protein is CASSPQGTSNEQFF. The DNA for the CDR3 is TGTGCCAGCAGCCCCCAAGGGACTAGCAATGAGCAGTTCTTC.

V and J are TRBV28 and TRBJ1-5, with D possibly being TRBD1 (5 bases). V lost 5 bases and J 0 bases, leaving 14 bases between the germline ends. This CDR3 comprises 16 residues. Per the germline V gene, CDR1 is MDHEN and CDR2 is SYDVKM. The CDR3 protein is CASSPPTEDSNQPQHF. CDR3 DNA: TGTGCCAGCAGTCCCCCGACAGAGGATAGCAATCAGCCCCAGCATTTT.

The CDR3: CSGSTANYGYTF. The CDR3 DNA reads as TGCAGCGGGTCGACAGCTAACTATGGCTACACCTTC. The V gene is TRBV29-1, the J gene TRBJ1-2; perhaps TRBD1 as D (5 bases). This CDR3 region has 12 residues. Trimming shortened V by 7 bases and J by 0 bases, and 9 bases separated the two germline ends. CDR1 is SQVTM and CDR2 is ANQGSEA in the germline V gene.

The chain has TRBV29-1 and TRBJ2-1; D is unclear. In germline, CDR1 is SQVTM, CDR2 ANQGSEA. V shed 4 bases and J shed 4 bases, with 14 bases lying between them. The CDR3 contains 14 residues. CDR3 sequence reads: CSVVERGVYNEQFF. The CDR3 DNA reads as TGCAGCGTTGTGGAGAGAGGAGTTTACAATGAGCAGTTCTTC.

This clone was counted a single time. The J gene is TRBJ1-1, the V gene TRBV28; 7 bases are shared with TRBD1. After removal of 8 bases from V and 1 base from J, the junction contained 16 bases not matched to a gene. This CDR3 spans 17 amino acids. Germline V CDR1 and CDR2: MDHEN, SYDVKM. CDR3 sequence: CASLGQDSHLRNTEAFF. Written as DNA, the CDR3 is TGTGCCAGCCTCGGACAGGACTCCCATTTGAGGAACACTGAAGCTTTCTTT.